The 26 T cell receptor beta chains in this list originate from one sample, sequenced in a study of blood T cells in healthy people across ages. Through a sample-barcoded 5' primer and a J-beta primer mix, a second PCR was run for roughly 6 to 12 cycles. TCRdb re-derived calls from the 5' RACE reads in MiXCR, one entry per CDR3 protein. The data contain approximately 1,000,000 distinct CDR3 sequences, more than 30% of them singletons. The material sequenced was blood. Source of these receptors: a man aged 18 to 29 in good health.

Only a few counts were recorded for this clonotype. The chain is built from TRBV27 and TRBJ2-7, with D perhaps TRBD2 (5 bases). Near its end, the DNA agrees better with TRBJ2-5, so the J call may be wrong. The CDR3 has 15 residues. The germline gives CDR1 MNHEY, CDR2 SMNVEV (reference sequence). The CDR3 protein is CASSRSGVPRETQYF. CDR3 sequence (DNA): TGTGCCAGCAGCCGGAGCGGCGTACCAAGGGAGACCCAGTACTTC.

The genes are TRBV6-2 or TRBV6-3 and TRBJ1-1; the D gene is possibly TRBD1 (5 bases). CDR1 is MNHEY and CDR2 is SVGEGT in the germline V gene. V lost 4 bases to trimming and J lost 1 base, with 13 bases between them. This CDR3 is 15 amino acids long. CDR3 nucleotides: TGTGCCAGCAGTTCAGGGAAGGTTAGGAACACTGAAGCTTTCTTT. Translated: CASSSGKVRNTEAFF.

The DNA for the CDR3 is TGTGCCAGCAGGGGACAGGGGGCGTTGGAGTATGGCTACACCTTC. Translating gives CASRGQGALEYGYTF. The genes are TRBV5-6 and TRBJ1-2; TRBD1 matches at 12 bases. The CDR3 spans 15 residues. The V gene end was trimmed by 5 bases and the J gene end by 5 bases; junction bases not matched to a gene: 7. Germline values: CDR1 SGHDT, CDR2 YYEEEE.

The chain carries TRBV6-2 or TRBV6-3 and TRBJ1-4, with 9 bases identical to TRBD1. This CDR3 spans 17 amino acids. Germline CDR1 and CDR2: MNHEY and SVGEGT. V lost 5 bases and J lost 5; bases outside the gene matches: 12. CDR3 amino acids: CASSLGQGRSRNEKLFF. For the CDR3, the DNA is TGTGCCAGCAGTCTAGGACAGGGGCGAAGCCGAAATGAAAAACTGTTTTTT.

The genes are TRBV6-2 or TRBV6-3 and TRBJ1-1; no firm D call. Germline lookup yields CDR1 MNHEY and CDR2 SVGEGT. This CDR3 has 11 residues. V lost 4 bases and J 11 bases, leaving 11 bases between the germline ends. The CDR3 coding sequence is TGTGCCAGCAGTTCTCGGTTCGGGGCTTTCTTT. Protein product: CASSSRFGAFF.

The chain carries TRBV2 and TRBJ2-3, with D uncertain. Germline loops: CDR1 SNHLY, CDR2 FYNNEI. With 6 bases removed from V and 1 base from J, the gap between germline ends came to 14 bases. The CDR3 is 15 amino acids. As DNA, the CDR3 is TGTGCCAGCAGCCCAGGCCTCGGTCGCACAGATACGCAGTATTTT. Its translation: CASSPGLGRTDTQYF.

This clonotype was seen ten or more times. This chain links TRBV27 with TRBJ2-7, with a tentative D call TRBD1 (5 bases). Germline loops: CDR1 MNHEY, CDR2 SMNVEV (reference sequence). Trimming removed 0 bases from V and 1 base from J, with 7 bases in between. This CDR3 contains 14 residues. The chain's CDR3 is CASSLSGPSYEQYF. The CDR3, as DNA: TGTGCCAGCAGTTTATCGGGGCCTTCCTACGAGCAGTACTTC.

In this sample, this clonotype turned up a few times. V usage is TRBV29-1 and J usage is TRBJ1-2; D unclear. CDR3 size: 11 residues. Germline CDR1 is SQVTM and CDR2 is ANQGSEA. Trimming shortened V by 2 bases and J by 7 bases, and 8 bases separated the two germline ends. CDR3 sequence: CSVESRPGYTF. The CDR3 DNA reads as TGCAGCGTTGAAAGTAGACCTGGCTACACCTTC.

CDR3 residues: CASSGHRGENTEAFF. CDR3 sequence (DNA): TGTGCCAGCAGCGGGCACAGGGGGGAGAACACTGAAGCTTTCTTT. This chain uses TRBV7-9 with TRBJ1-1, with 8 bases that match TRBD1. V shed 5 bases and J 1 base; nucleotides not matched to a gene: 6. The CDR3 covers 15 residues. Per the germline V gene, CDR1 is SEHNR and CDR2 is FQNEAQ (reference sequence).

In this sample, this clonotype turned up a few times. This chain links TRBV6-1 with TRBJ2-5; D is ambiguous. There are 14 residues in the CDR3. Germline values: CDR1 MNHNS, CDR2 SASEGT. V gave up 8 bases and J gave up 5 bases, with 18 bases separating them. In DNA, the CDR3 is TGTGCCAGCCAGCAGGAAATTCTCGCGGAGACCCAGTACTTC. This encodes CASQQEILAETQYF.

The chain joins TRBV29-1 to TRBJ1-2; D call uncertain. Trimming left V 5 bases short and J 4 bases short, with 11 bases between. The germline V gene encodes CDR1 SQVTM and CDR2 ANQGSEA. The CDR3 is 12 amino acids. CDR3 loop: CSVYRILYGYTF. The CDR3 bases are TGCAGCGTTTATCGGATTCTCTATGGCTACACCTTC.

This clonotype was detected only a few times. This sequence joins TRBV20-1 and TRBJ2-4, with D tentatively TRBD1 or TRBD2 (6 bases each). Germline-derived CDR1 and CDR2 are DFQATT and SNEGSKA (reference sequence). This CDR3 contains 15 residues. Trimming shortened V by 3 bases and J by 4 bases, and 16 bases separated the two germline ends. CDR3 nucleotides: TGCAGTGCTAGGAGGGGGAGGTTGGGGAAAAACATTCAGTACTTC. This gives the protein CSARRGRLGKNIQYF.

This clonotype has just a few counts. The chain joins TRBV6-6 to TRBJ2-7; tentative D call: TRBD1 (5 bases). From germline, CDR1 is MNHNY and CDR2 SVGAGI (reference sequence). With 5 bases removed from V and 5 bases from J, the gap between germline ends came to 10 bases. This CDR3 has 12 amino acids. The DNA of the CDR3 is TGTGCCAGCAGTACAGGACCCAACGAGCAGTACTTC. Its translation: CASSTGPNEQYF.

This clonotype was detected a few times. CDR3 loop: CATGDRVNNEQFF. The CDR3 region has the DNA TGTGCCACCGGGGACAGGGTCAACAATGAGCAGTTCTTC. The chain links TRBV24-1 to TRBJ2-1; 9 bases match TRBD1. The CDR3 runs to 13 residues. From germline, CDR1 is KGHDR and CDR2 SFDVKD. The V segment lost 9 bases and the J segment 5 bases; nucleotides outside the gene matches: 4.

This clonotype was counted a few times. The gene calls are TRBV6-5 and TRBJ1-1; D not resolved. The CDR3 runs 11 residues. CDR1 MNHEY and CDR2 SVGAGI come from the germline V gene. The germline V and J ends were trimmed by 8 bases and 1 base, with 5 bases remaining between them. The CDR3 bases are TGTGCCAGCGGGCCGAACACTGAAGCTTTCTTT. It yields the protein CASGPNTEAFF.

V and J are TRBV29-1 and TRBJ2-5; possible D gene TRBD1, 6 bases. The CDR3 sequence is 14 residues long. Germline V lookup: CDR1 SQVTM, CDR2 ANQGSEA. Trimming shortened V by 7 bases and J by 5 bases, and 20 bases separated the two germline ends. Here the CDR3 DNA reads TGCAGCGCCCAAGAGGGGGACCTATGGGAGACCCAGTACTTC. Encoded protein: CSAQEGDLWETQYF. Combining the CDR3 with reference TRBV29-1 and TRBJ2-5 gives the whole variable domain SAVISQKPSRDICQRGTSLTIQCQVDSQVTMMFWYRQQPGQSLTLIATANQGSEATYESGFVIDKFPISRPNLTFSTLTVSNMSPEDSSIYLCSAQEGDLWETQYFGPGTRLLVL.

This clonotype has just a few counts. The genes are TRBV15 and TRBJ1-1; D uncertain. V lost 3 bases and J 1 base, leaving 12 bases between the germline ends. Germline V CDR1 and CDR2: LNHNV, YYDKDF (reference sequence). There are 15 residues in the CDR3. CDR3 DNA sequence: TGTGCCACCAGCAGTATCTCTCGCCCGAACACTGAAGCTTTCTTT. Its protein product is CATSSISRPNTEAFF.

The chain joins TRBV12-3 or TRBV12-4 to TRBJ1-1; tentatively, D is TRBD1 (5 bases). V dropped 5 bases and J dropped 7 bases, with 17 bases sitting between them. The CDR3 consists of 14 residues. The CDR3 loop is CASSPTVTGFEAFF. The DNA for the CDR3 is TGTGCCAGCAGTCCGACAGTTACCGGTTTTGAAGCTTTCTTT.

The count of this clonotype is one. The chain has TRBV5-1 and TRBJ1-2; perhaps TRBD1 as D (6 bases). The CDR3 contains 12 residues. Germline loops: CDR1 SGHRS, CDR2 YFSETQ. Trimming pared 4 bases from V and 8 bases from J, leaving 12 bases between. CDR3 coding DNA: TGCGCCAGCAGCACCACAGGGTGGGGCTACACCTTC. It specifies CASSTTGWGYTF.

This clonotype was observed a single time. The chain carries TRBV4-2 and TRBJ2-7; 9 bases map to TRBD2. Germline lookup yields CDR1 LGHNA and CDR2 YNFKEQ. The J segment lost 7 bases and the V segment lost 3 bases, leaving 13 bases of the junction unmatched. The CDR3 runs to 16 residues. CDR3 coding DNA: TGTGCCAGCAGCCATGCCGGGACTAGCTCTTACAATGAGCAGTACTTC. Protein: CASSHAGTSSYNEQYF.

This clonotype was observed a handful of times. The chain recombines TRBV5-1 with TRBJ1-1; D is unresolved. CDR1 and CDR2 (germline): SGHRS, YFSETQ. V lost 3 bases and J 4 bases, leaving 19 bases between the germline ends. The CDR3 loop spans 16 amino acids. In nucleotides, the CDR3 is TGCGCCAGCAGCTCTAGTTCTTACGGGGAGGGCACTGAAGCTTTCTTT. It yields the protein CASSSSSYGEGTEAFF.

This chain connects TRBV20-1 to TRBJ1-2; perhaps TRBD1 as D (5 bases). This CDR3 spans 14 amino acids. Per germline, CDR1 DFQATT and CDR2 SNEGSKA (reference sequence). V gave up 5 bases and J gave up 1 base, with 14 bases separating them. The CDR3 spells CSAQQEILNYGYTF. For the CDR3, the DNA is TGCAGTGCTCAACAGGAGATCCTTAACTATGGCTACACCTTC.

This chain connects TRBV20-1 to TRBJ1-5; D possibly corresponds to TRBD1 (6 bases). Germline CDR1 DFQATT, CDR2 SNEGSKA (reference sequence). V was pared by 3 bases and J by 6 bases, with 12 bases between. The CDR3 is 13 residues long. The CDR3 DNA sequence: TGCAGTGCTAGGCCAGGGGAGGCTCAGCCCCAGCATTTT. It codes for CSARPGEAQPQHF.

The rearrangement joins TRBV6-2 or TRBV6-3 to TRBJ2-2; 8 bases are a match to TRBD2. CDR1 MNHEY and CDR2 SVGEGT come from the germline V gene. The length of the CDR3 is 14 residues. The junction had 5 bases not matched to a gene; V was cut back by 6 bases and J by 5 bases. Written as DNA, the CDR3 is TGTGCCAGCAGCCGGGGGGGCGAGACCGGGGAGCTGTTTTTT. As protein: CASSRGGETGELFF.

The chain is built from TRBV7-9 and TRBJ1-2, with D hard to call. The germline CDR1 and CDR2 sequences are SEHNR and FQNEAQ (reference sequence). The CDR3 has 14 residues. V was clipped by 1 base and J by 8 bases, with 14 bases between them. In DNA, the CDR3 is TGTGCCAGCAGCTTAGTGGTGACAACCGGGGGCTACACCTTC. Translated, it gives CASSLVVTTGGYTF.

V and J are TRBV14 and TRBJ2-2; D gene uncertain. Germline-derived CDR1 and CDR2 are SGHDN and FVKESK. Trimming cost V 1 base and J 2 bases, with 8 bases left between them. The CDR3 contains 15 residues. The CDR3 region has the DNA TGTGCCAGCAGCCAAGGCCGAGTCAACACCGGGGAGCTGTTTTTT. Its translation is CASSQGRVNTGELFF.